These 15 T cell receptor beta chains came from one sample sequenced in a study of blood T cell repertoires in COVID-19. Here immunoSEQ multiplex PCR was the method, and the copy in TCRdb shows in-frame clones only, minus some. The table lists 200,000 to 250,000 clones, roughly 80% of them singletons. The sequencing input was peripheral blood. Every receptor here comes from a woman aged 60-75 years who had recovered from COVID-19.

This sequence joins TRBV5-4 and TRBJ2-3, with TRBD2 matching over 12 bases. Germline V gene sequence: CDR1 SGHNT, CDR2 YYREEE (reference sequence). There are 15 residues in the CDR3. The V gene end was trimmed by 6 bases and the J gene end by 6 bases; junction bases not matched to a gene: 8. CDR3: CASILAGGPVDTQYF. CDR3 DNA sequence: TGTGCCAGCATACTAGCGGGGGGACCGGTGGATACGCAGTATTTT.

For this clone: Sequence at one end of the junction differs from germline and may be a read error. The chain uses TRBV19 and TRBJ2-4; no clear D gene. The germline CDR1 and CDR2 sequences are LNHDA and SQIVND (reference sequence). The CDR3 covers 11 residues. The CDR3, as DNA: TGTGCCAGTAGTCGCCCCTCCCATGAGTTGTTC. Amino acid sequence: CASSRPSHELF.

CDR3 amino acids: CSGITGDETQYF. The DNA of the CDR3 is TGCAGCGGGATAACAGGGGATGAGACCCAGTACTTC. The chain recombines TRBV29-1 with TRBJ2-5; 7 bases are shared with TRBD1. The CDR3 length is 12 residues. From germline, CDR1 is SQVTM and CDR2 ANQGSEA. With V trimmed by 7 bases and J by 5 bases, 7 bases remained unmatched.

The chain recombines TRBV28 with TRBJ1-5; TRBD1 might be the D (6 bases). CDR3 length equals 16 residues. Germline values: CDR1 MDHEN, CDR2 SYDVKM. The V gene lost 2 bases and the J gene lost 3 bases, with 14 bases spanning the gap. The CDR3 protein is CASSLEYREPNQPQHF. CDR3 sequence (DNA): TGTGCCAGCAGTTTAGAGTACAGGGAACCCAATCAGCCCCAGCATTTT. Full variable domain (missing parts from reference TRBV28 and TRBJ1-5): DVKVTQSSRYLVKRTGEKVFLECVQDMDHENMFWYRQDPGLGLRLIYFSYDVKMKEKGDIPEGYSVSREKKERFSLILESASTNQTSMYLCASSLEYREPNQPQHFGDGTRLSIL.

This chain links TRBV28 with TRBJ1-2; TRBD1 agrees at 10 bases. Germline V gives CDR1 MDHEN, CDR2 SYDVKM. V dropped 6 bases and J dropped 6; count of bases not matched to a gene: 7. The CDR3 has 14 residues. CDR3 DNA: TGTGCCAGCAGCCCGGGACAGGGGACCCATGGCTACACCTTC. As protein: CASSPGQGTHGYTF.

The chain links TRBV5-5 to TRBJ2-4; 7 positions agree with TRBD1. CDR1 and CDR2 from the germline V gene are SGHKS and YYEKEE (reference sequence). V lost 9 bases and J lost 3; bases outside the gene matches: 9. The CDR3 has 14 residues. The CDR3: CATEAGTDKNIQYF. CDR3 sequence (DNA): TGTGCCACCGAGGCCGGGACAGACAAAAACATTCAGTACTTC.

The chain couples TRBV28 to TRBJ2-2, with D possibly TRBD1 on 6 matching bases. Germline values: CDR1 MDHEN, CDR2 SYDVKM. The CDR3 sequence is 17 residues long. With 2 bases removed from V and 1 base from J, the gap between germline ends came to 14 bases. CDR3 nucleotide sequence: TGTGCCAGCAGTTTACTCCATGGCAGGGGGAACACCGGGGAGCTGTTTTTT. Translated: CASSLLHGRGNTGELFF.

The J gene is TRBJ1-1, the V gene TRBV2; D is possibly TRBD1 (5 bases). Germline CDR1 and CDR2: SNHLY and FYNNEI. V lost 4 bases to trimming and J lost 5 bases, with 17 bases between them. The CDR3 loop spans 15 amino acids. CDR3 loop: CASSGLGGGGTEAFF. CDR3 nucleotides: TGTGCCAGCAGTGGACTTGGTGGGGGGGGGACTGAAGCTTTCTTT.

The table lists this clone with a few counts. J is TRBJ2-7 and V is TRBV5-4, with D perhaps TRBD2 (6 bases). CDR3 size: 11 residues. Trimming shortened V by 2 bases and J by 7 bases, and 7 bases separated the two germline ends. Germline CDR1 SGHNT, CDR2 YYREEE (reference sequence). For the CDR3, the DNA is TGTGCCAGCAGCTTCCGGGGGGAGCAGTACTTC. Protein sequence: CASSFRGEQYF.

V and J are TRBV23-1 and TRBJ1-1; D not certain. TRBV23-1 is recorded as an ORF, its role being uncertain. V was shortened by 1 base and J by 1 base, with 10 bases between the two germline ends. The length of the CDR3 is 15 residues. The CDR3 loop is CASSQFEGWNTEAFF. The CDR3 DNA follows: TGCGCCAGCAGTCAATTTGAGGGATGGAACACTGAAGCTTTCTTT.

The chain is built from TRBV18 and TRBJ2-2; TRBD2 might be the D (6 bases). From germline, CDR1 is KGHSH and CDR2 LQKENI. V was trimmed by 3 bases and J by 7 bases, leaving 12 bases between them. The CDR3 is 14 residues long. CDR3 DNA sequence: TGTGCCAGCTCACCGGAGAGGGAGGTCGGGGAGCTGTTTTTT. Protein sequence: CASSPEREVGELFF.

The genes are TRBV6-6 and TRBJ2-1, with 9 bases lining up with TRBD2. The CDR3 spans 15 residues. V was clipped by 7 bases and J by 4 bases; unmatched bases: 8. CDR1 is MNHNY, CDR2 SVGAGI, per germline (reference sequence). The CDR3 loop is CASTEHSGGYNEQFF. In nucleotides, the CDR3 is TGTGCCAGCACCGAACATAGCGGGGGTTACAATGAGCAGTTCTTC.

The table lists this clone with a count of one. This chain connects TRBV19 to TRBJ1-2; D is undetermined. Trimming left V 11 bases short and J 13 bases short, with 20 bases between. From germline, CDR1 is LNHDA and CDR2 SQIVND (reference sequence). The CDR3 spans 11 residues. The CDR3 DNA sequence: TGTGCCGCGGGAGTCGAGTTCTCCCCCACCTTC. This encodes CAAGVEFSPTF.

CDR3 protein: CASSLVGQGIYGYTF. CDR3 nucleotides: TGTGCCAGCAGTTTGGTGGGACAGGGAATCTATGGCTACACCTTC. The rearrangement links TRBV27 to TRBJ1-2; 9 bases agree with TRBD1. The CDR3 consists of 15 residues. With 3 bases clipped from V and 4 bases from J, the junction kept 6 bases outside the gene matches. Germline V gives CDR1 MNHEY, CDR2 SMNVEV (reference sequence).

The chain recombines TRBV4-3 with TRBJ1-3; D gene ambiguous. The V gene's germline CDR1 is LGHNA and CDR2 YSLEER. The CDR3 length is 15 residues. The V gene lost 1 base and the J gene lost 1 base, with 8 bases spanning the gap. The CDR3, as DNA: TGCGCCAGCAGCCAAGGTATCCAGTCTGGAAACACCATATATTTT. Residues: CASSQGIQSGNTIYF.